This T cell receptor beta chain comes out of a study of T cells in Graves' hyperthyroidism and ophthalmopathy. At the level of the study: Staff took peripheral blood when the initial diagnosis was made, before any treatment began. Regarding the study as a whole: The majority of expanded thyroid clonotypes above 0.001 also appeared in blood.

This clonotype was counted between two and nine times. Its antigen is not known. The conserved closing phenylalanine or tryptophan is absent in this CDR3, likely reflecting a read error. Germline V lookup: CDR1 SGHAT, CDR2 FQNNGV. The CDR3 length is 15 residues. With 3 bases clipped from V and 3 bases from J, the junction kept 8 bases outside the gene matches. It was RNA transcripts that yielded the amplified TCR beta CDR3 regions. During a first-round RT-PCR of the TCR CDR3, the HTBI primer set was used. Each CDR3 protein is one row after TCRdb ran MiXCR on the multiplex PCR reads. The sample comprises 500,000 to 800,000 distinct CDR3 sequences, roughly 14% of which are singletons, and about an eighth rests with the top ten. Each diagnosis drew on symptoms, thyroxine, TRAb, thyroid ultrasound and orbital computed tomography findings.

The chain carries TRBV11-2 and TRBJ2-7, with 7 bases identical to TRBD2. This sequence originates from a woman between 50 and 59 years old with Graves' ophthalmopathy. Sequences were obtained from blood. The CDR3 protein is CASSFGRAQHYEQYL. CDR3 DNA sequence: TGTGCCAGCAGCTTTGGGAGGGCCCAACACTACGAGCAGTACCTC.